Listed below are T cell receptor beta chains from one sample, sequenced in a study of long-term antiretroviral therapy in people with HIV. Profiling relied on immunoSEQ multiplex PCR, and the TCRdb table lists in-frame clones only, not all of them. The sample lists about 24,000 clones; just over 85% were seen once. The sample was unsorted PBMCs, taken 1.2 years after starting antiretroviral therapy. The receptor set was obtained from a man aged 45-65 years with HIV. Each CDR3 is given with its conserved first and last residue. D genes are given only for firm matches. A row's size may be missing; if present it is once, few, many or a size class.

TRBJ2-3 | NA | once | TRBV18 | CASSRSTDTQYF | TGTGCCAGCTCACGAAGCACAGATACGCAGTATTTT
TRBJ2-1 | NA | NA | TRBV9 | CASSRRGGRDEQFF | TGTGCCAGCTCTCGTAGAGGGGGTAGGGATGAGCAGTTCTTC
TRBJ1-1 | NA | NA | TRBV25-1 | CASEGAANTEAFF | TGTGCCAGCGAAGGGGCCGCGAACACTGAAGCTTTCTTT
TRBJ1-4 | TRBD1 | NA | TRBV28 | CASSLYGTGANEKLFF | TGTGCCAGCAGTTTATATGGGACAGGGGCAAATGAAAAACTGTTTTTT
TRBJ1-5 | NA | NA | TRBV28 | CASSKNRGNQPQHF | TGTGCCAGCAGTAAGAACCGGGGCAATCAGCCCCAGCATTTT
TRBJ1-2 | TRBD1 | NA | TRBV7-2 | CASSTTGENYGYTF | TGTGCCAGCAGCACGACAGGGGAGAACTATGGCTACACCTTC
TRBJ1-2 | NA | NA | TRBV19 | CASSSTGYSGYTF | TGTGCCAGTAGCAGTACAGGGTACTCTGGCTACACCTTC
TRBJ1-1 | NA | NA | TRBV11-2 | CASSLVDYSTEAFF | TGTGCCAGCAGCTTAGTTGACTATTCCACTGAAGCTTTCTTT
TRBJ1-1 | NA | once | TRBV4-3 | CASSQRQGGEGTEAFF | TGCGCCAGCAGCCAACGGCAGGGCGGAGAAGGTACTGAAGCTTTCTTT
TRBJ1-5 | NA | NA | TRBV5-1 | CASSPGEGQPQHF | TGCGCCAGCAGCCCGGGGGAGGGTCAGCCCCAGCATTTT
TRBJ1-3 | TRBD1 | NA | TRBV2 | CASSGQGRNTIYF | TGTGCCAGCTCCGGACAGGGTAGAAACACCATATATTTT
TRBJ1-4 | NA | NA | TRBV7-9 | CASSFFVVGRGEKLFF | TGTGCCAGCAGCTTCTTCGTGGTAGGTCGAGGTGAAAAACTGTTTTTT
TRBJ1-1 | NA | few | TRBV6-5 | CASRTQNTEAFF | TGTGCCAGCCGCACACAGAACACTGAAGCTTTCTTT
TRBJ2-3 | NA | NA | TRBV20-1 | CSVETTDTQYF | TGCAGTGTTGAGACCACAGATACGCAGTATTTT
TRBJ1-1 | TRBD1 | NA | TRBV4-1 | CASSPGATGVNTEAFF | TGCGCCAGCAGCCCGGGGGCGACAGGGGTGAACACTGAAGCTTTCTTT
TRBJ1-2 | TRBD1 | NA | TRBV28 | CASSLGRVGTGGHGYTF | TGTGCCAGCAGTTTAGGTAGAGTCGGGACAGGGGGACATGGCTACACCTTC
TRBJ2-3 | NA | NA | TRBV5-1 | CASSMVRGDTQYF | TGCGCCAGCAGCATGGTCCGGGGAGATACGCAGTATTTT
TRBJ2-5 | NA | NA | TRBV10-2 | CASMFSETQYF | TGCGCCAGCATGTTTTCCGAGACCCAGTACTTC
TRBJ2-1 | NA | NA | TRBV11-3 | CASSFGRGYEQFF | TGTGCCAGCAGCTTCGGACGAGGGTATGAGCAGTTCTTC
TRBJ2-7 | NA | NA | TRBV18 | CASSPPTGTHEQYF | TGTGCCAGCTCACCACCCACAGGGACCCACGAGCAGTACTTC
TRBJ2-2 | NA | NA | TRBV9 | CASSVTNTGELFF | TGTGCCAGCAGCGTTACTAACACCGGGGAGCTGTTTTTT
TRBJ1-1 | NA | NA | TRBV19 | CATGQGPIEAFF | TGTGCCACCGGGCAGGGTCCGATTGAAGCTTTCTTT
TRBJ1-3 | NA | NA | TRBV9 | CASSVGSGNTIYF | TGTGCCAGCAGCGTCGGATCTGGAAACACCATATATTTT
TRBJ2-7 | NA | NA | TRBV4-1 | CASSQVDRADEQYF | TGCGCCAGCAGCCAAGTAGATAGGGCGGACGAGCAGTACTTC
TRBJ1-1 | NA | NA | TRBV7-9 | CASSLIRDSTEAFF | TGTGCCAGCAGCCTAATCCGGGACTCCACTGAAGCTTTCTTT
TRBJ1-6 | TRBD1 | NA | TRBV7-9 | CASSQGASNNSPLHF | TGTGCCAGCAGCCAGGGGGCCAGCAACAATTCACCCCTCCACTTT
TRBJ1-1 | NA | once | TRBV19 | CASSMDRNTEAFF | TGTGCCAGTAGTATGGACAGGAACACTGAAGCTTTCTTT
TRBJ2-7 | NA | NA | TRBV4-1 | CASSQSPRADIPYEQYF | TGCGCCAGCAGCCAATCCCCACGAGCCGACATCCCCTACGAGCAGTACTTC
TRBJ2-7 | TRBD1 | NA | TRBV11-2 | CASSLEGTGPYEQYF | TGTGCCAGCAGCTTAGAGGGGACAGGGCCCTACGAGCAGTACTTC
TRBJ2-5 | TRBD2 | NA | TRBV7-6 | CASSLSSSGGSAQYF | TGTGCCAGCAGCTTAAGTTCTAGCGGGGGGTCGGCCCAGTACTTC
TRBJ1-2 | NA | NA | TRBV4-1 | CASSQVDTSNYGYTF | TGCGCCAGCAGCCAAGTGGACACTTCTAACTATGGCTACACCTTC
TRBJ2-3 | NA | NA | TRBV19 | CATSTRASTDTQYF | TGTGCCACCTCAACAAGAGCTAGCACAGATACGCAGTATTTT
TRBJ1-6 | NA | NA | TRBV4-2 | CASSQRTAYNSPLHF | TGTGCCAGCAGCCAAAGGACAGCCTATAATTCACCCCTCCACTTT